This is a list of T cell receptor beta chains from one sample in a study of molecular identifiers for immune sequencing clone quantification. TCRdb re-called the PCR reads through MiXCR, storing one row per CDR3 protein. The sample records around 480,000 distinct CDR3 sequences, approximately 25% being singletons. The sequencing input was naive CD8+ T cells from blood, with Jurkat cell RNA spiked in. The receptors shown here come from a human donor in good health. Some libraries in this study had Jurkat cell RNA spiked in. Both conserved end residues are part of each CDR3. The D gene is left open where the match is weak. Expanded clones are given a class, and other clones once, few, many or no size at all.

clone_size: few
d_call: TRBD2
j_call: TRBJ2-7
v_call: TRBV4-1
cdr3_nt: TGCGCCAGCAGCAAAATAGTGGGAGGGCCTTTCGAGCAGTACTTC
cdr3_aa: CASSKIVGGPFEQYF

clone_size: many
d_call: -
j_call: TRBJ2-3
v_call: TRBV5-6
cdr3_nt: TGTGCCAGCAGCCTCCTTTCGGATACGCAGTATTTT
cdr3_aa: CASSLLSDTQYF

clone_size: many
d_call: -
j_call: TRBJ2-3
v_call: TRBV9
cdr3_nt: TGTGCCAGCAGCGCTAATACCGATACGCAGTATTTT
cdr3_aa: CASSANTDTQYF

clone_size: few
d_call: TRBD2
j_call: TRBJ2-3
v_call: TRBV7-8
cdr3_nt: TGTGCCAGCATCACGGGGGTGGCGGGGGGTACCACAGATACGCAGTATTTT
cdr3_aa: CASITGVAGGTTDTQYF

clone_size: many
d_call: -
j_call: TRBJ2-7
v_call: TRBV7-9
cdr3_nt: TGTGCCAGCACCCCGGGCGGGGAGCAGTACTTC
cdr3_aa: CASTPGGEQYF

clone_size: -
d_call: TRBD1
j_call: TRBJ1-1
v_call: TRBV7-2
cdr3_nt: TGTGCCAGCAGCTTGGACAGGGAACTGATGAACACTGAAGCTTTCTTT
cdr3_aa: CASSLDRELMNTEAFF

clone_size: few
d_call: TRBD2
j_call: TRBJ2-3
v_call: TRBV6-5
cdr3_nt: TGTGCCAGCAGCGAAGAACCGACTAGCGGGAGAGATACGCAGTATTTT
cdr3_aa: CASSEEPTSGRDTQYF

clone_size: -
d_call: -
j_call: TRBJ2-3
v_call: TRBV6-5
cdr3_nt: TGTGCCAGCATTTCTCGATCTAAAAGACAGGTGGGGGATACGCAGTATTTT
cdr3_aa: CASISRSKRQVGDTQYF

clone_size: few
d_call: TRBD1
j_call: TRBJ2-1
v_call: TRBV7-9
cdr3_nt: TGTGCCAGCAGCAACACCGGGACAGGACCCTCCTACAATGAGCAGTTCTTC
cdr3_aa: CASSNTGTGPSYNEQFF

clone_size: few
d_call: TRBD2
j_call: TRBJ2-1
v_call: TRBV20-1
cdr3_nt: TGCAGTGCTAGACGGACTAGCGGGGGGAGCAGGGAGCAGTTCTTC
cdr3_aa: CSARRTSGGSREQFF

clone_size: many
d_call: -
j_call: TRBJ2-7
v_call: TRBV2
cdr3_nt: TGTGCCAGCCTAGCCCCTGACATGTCGATTGGGTCCTACGAGCAGTACTTC
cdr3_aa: CASLAPDMSIGSYEQYF

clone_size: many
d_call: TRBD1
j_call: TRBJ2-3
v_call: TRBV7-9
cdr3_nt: TGTGCCAGCAGTTCGGGACAGGGCAGCACAGATACGCAGTATTTT
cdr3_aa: CASSSGQGSTDTQYF

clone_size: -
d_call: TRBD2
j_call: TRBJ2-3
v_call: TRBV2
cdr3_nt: TGTGCCAGCGGAGGGGGACTAGCGGGAGCAACAGATACGCAGTATTTT
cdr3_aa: CASGGGLAGATDTQYF

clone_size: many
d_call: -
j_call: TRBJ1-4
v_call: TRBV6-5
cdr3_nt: TGTGCCAGCAGTTACTCGAGGGGCGGCCTTGAAAAACTGTTTTTT
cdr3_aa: CASSYSRGGLEKLFF

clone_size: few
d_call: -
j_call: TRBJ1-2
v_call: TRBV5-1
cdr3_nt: TGCGCCAGCAGTTTACGGCCCTCAGACGGAATCTATGGCTACACCTTC
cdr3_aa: CASSLRPSDGIYGYTF

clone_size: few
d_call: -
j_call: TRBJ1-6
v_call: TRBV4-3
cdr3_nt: TGCGCCAGCAGCCAGGGCAGGAGCCTAAGCTCCTATAATTCACCCCTCCACTTT
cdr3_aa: CASSQGRSLSSYNSPLHF

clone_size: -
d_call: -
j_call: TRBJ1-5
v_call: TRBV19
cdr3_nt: TGTGCCAGTAGTGCCTACAGTTATAGCAATCAGCCCCAGCATTTT
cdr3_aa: CASSAYSYSNQPQHF

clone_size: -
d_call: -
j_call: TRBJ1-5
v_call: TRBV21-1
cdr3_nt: TGTGCCAGCAACCCGACAGGGGAAAGCAATCAGCCCCAGCATTTT
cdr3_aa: CASNPTGESNQPQHF

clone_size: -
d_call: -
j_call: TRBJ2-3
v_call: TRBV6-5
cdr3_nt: TGTGCCAGCGCAGTCGGGACCGGCACAGATACGCAGTATTTT
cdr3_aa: CASAVGTGTDTQYF

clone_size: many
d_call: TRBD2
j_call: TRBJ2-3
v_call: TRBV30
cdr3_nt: TGTGCCTGGAGTACCGGGACTAGCGGAGATACGCAGTATTTT
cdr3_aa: CAWSTGTSGDTQYF

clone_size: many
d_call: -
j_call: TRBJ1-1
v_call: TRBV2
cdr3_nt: TGTGCCAGCAGTGTCCCCAGATTCGGGGACACTGAAGCTTTCTTT
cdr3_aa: CASSVPRFGDTEAFF

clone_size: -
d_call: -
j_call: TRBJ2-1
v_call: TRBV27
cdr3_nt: TGTGCCAGCAGTTTCCAAGCGGATCACAATGAGCAGTTCTTC
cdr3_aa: CASSFQADHNEQFF